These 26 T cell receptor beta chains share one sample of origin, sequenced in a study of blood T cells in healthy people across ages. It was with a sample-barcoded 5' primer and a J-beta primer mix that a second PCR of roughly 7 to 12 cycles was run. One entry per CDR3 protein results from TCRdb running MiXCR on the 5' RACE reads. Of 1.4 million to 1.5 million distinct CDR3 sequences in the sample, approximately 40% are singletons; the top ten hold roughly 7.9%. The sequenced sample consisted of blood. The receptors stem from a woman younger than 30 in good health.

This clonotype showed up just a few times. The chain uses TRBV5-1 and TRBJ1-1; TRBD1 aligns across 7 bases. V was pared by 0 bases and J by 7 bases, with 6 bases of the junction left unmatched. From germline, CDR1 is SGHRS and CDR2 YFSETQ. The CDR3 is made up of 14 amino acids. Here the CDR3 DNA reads TGCGCCAGCAGCTTGGGTCGACAGGGCCTTGAAGCTTTCTTT. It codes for CASSLGRQGLEAFF. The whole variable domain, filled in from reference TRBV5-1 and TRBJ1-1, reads KAGVTQTPRYLIKTRGQQVTLSCSPISGHRSVSWYQQTPGQGLQFLFEYFSETQRNKGNFPGRFSGRQFSNSRSEMNVSTLELGDSALYLCASSLGRQGLEAFFGQGTRLTVV.

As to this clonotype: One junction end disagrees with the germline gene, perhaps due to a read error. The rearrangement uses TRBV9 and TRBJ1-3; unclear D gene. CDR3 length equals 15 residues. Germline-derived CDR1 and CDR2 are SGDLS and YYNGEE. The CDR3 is CASSSQDSGGSTIYF. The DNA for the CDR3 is TGTGCCAGCAGCTCCCAAGATTCCGGAGGAAGCACCATATATTTT.

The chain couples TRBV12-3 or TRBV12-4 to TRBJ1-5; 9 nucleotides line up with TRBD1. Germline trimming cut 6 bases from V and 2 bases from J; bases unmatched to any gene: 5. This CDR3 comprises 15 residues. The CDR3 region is CASSSGQGRNQPQHF. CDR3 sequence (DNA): TGTGCCAGCAGCTCGGGACAGGGCCGCAATCAGCCCCAGCATTTT.

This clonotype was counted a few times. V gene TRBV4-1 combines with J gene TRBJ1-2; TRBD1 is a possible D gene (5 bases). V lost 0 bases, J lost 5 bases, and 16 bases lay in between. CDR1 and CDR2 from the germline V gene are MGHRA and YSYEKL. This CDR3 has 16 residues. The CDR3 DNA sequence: TGCGCCAGCAGCCAAGATTGGGAGGGAGGGGAATATGGCTACACCTTC. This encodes CASSQDWEGGEYGYTF.

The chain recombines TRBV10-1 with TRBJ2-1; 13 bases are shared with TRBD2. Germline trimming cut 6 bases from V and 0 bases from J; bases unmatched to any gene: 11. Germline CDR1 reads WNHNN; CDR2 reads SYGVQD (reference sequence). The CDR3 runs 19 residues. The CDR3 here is CASSVGLAGENSSYNEQFF. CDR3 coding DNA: TGCGCCAGCAGCGTCGGACTAGCGGGAGAGAACAGCTCCTACAATGAGCAGTTCTTC.

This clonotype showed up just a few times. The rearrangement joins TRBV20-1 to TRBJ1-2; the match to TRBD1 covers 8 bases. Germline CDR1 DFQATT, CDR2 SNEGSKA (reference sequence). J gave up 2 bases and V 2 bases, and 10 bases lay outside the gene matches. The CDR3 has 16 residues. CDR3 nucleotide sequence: TGCAGTGCTAGAACCCGGGACAGGATTTTAAACTATGGCTACACCTTC. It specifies CSARTRDRILNYGYTF.

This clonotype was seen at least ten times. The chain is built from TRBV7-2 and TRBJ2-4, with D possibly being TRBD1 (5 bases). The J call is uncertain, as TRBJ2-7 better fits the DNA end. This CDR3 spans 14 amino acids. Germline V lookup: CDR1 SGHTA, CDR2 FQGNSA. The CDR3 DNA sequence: TGTGCCAGCAGCTTACAAACAGGAAACTACGAGCAGTACTTC. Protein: CASSLQTGNYEQYF.

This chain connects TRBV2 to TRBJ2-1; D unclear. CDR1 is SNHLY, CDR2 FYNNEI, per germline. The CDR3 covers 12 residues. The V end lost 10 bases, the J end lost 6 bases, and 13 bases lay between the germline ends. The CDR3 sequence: CATGPLLNEQFF. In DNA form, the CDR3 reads TGTGCCACCGGGCCCCTCCTCAATGAGCAGTTCTTC.

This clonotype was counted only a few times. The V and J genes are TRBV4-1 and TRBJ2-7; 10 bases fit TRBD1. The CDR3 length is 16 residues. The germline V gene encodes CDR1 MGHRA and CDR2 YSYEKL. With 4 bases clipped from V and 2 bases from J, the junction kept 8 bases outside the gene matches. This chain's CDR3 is CASSLGAGTGAYEQYF. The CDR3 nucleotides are TGCGCCAGCAGCCTTGGCGCCGGGACAGGGGCCTACGAGCAGTACTTC.

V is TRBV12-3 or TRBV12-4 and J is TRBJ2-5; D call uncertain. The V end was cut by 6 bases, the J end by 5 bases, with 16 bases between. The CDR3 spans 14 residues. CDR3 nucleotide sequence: TGTGCCAGCAGGCCAACCTTATTCGGGGAGACCCAGTACTTC. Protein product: CASRPTLFGETQYF.

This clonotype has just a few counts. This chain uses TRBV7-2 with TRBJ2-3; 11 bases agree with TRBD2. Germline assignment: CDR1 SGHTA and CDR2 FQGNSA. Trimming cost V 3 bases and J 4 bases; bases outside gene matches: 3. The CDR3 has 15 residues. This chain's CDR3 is CASSFVAGGPDTQYF. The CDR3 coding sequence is TGTGCCAGCAGCTTTGTAGCGGGGGGGCCAGATACGCAGTATTTT.

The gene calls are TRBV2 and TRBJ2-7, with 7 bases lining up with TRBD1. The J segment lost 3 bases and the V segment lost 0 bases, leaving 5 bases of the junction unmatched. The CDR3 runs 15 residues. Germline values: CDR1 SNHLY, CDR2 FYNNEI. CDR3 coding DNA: TGTGCCAGCAGTGAAGCTCCGACAGGGTACTACGAGCAGTACTTC. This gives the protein CASSEAPTGYYEQYF.

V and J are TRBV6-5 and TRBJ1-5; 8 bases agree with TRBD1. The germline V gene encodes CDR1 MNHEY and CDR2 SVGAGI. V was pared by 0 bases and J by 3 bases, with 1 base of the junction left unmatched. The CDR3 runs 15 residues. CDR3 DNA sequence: TGTGCCAGCAGTTACTCCCAGGGGGCCAATCAGCCCCAGCATTTT. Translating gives CASSYSQGANQPQHF.

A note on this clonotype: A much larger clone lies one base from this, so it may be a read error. In DNA form, the CDR3 reads TGTGCCATCAGGCAGCAGAGGGCGGATGGCTACACCTTC. Residues: CAIRQQRADGYTF. The chain couples TRBV10-3 to TRBJ1-2, with unresolved D. The ends were cut back, 6 bases at V and 6 bases at J, with 14 bases in the middle. Germline loops: CDR1 ENHRY, CDR2 SYGVKD. This CDR3 comprises 13 residues.

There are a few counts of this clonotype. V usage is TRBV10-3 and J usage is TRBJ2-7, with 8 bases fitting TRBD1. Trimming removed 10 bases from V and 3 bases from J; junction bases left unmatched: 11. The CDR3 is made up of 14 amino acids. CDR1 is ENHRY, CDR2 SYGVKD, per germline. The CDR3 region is CATSLQGGYYEQYF. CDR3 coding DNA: TGTGCCACATCATTACAGGGGGGATACTACGAGCAGTACTTC.

CDR3 residues: CASSVVTGDGGYTF. The CDR3 DNA follows: TGTGCCAGCAGCGTAGTAACAGGGGATGGCGGCTACACCTTC. The chain is built from TRBV9 and TRBJ1-2, with TRBD1 matching 7 bases. V trimming: 0 bases; J trimming: 8 bases; junction bases outside the gene matches: 7. The CDR3 is 14 residues long. Germline V gene data show CDR1 as SGDLS and CDR2 as YYNGEE.

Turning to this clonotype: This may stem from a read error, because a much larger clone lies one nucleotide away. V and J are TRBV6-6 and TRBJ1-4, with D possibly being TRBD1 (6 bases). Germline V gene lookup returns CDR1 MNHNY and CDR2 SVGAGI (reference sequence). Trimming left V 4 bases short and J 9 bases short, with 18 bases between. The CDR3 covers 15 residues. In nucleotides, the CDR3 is TGTGCCAGCAGTTCCAAGGGGGGACTGGGGAAAAAACTGTTTTTT. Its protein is CASSSKGGLGKKLFF.

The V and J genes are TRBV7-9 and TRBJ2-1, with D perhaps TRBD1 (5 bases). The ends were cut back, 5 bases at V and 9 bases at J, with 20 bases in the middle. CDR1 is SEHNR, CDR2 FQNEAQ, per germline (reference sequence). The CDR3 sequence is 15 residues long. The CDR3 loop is CASSELDLLRGEQFF. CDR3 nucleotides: TGTGCCAGCAGCGAATTGGATTTGCTAAGGGGTGAGCAGTTCTTC.

The CDR3 sequence is CASTSGLAGYNEQFF. DNA of the CDR3: TGTGCCAGCACTTCCGGACTAGCGGGGTACAATGAGCAGTTCTTC. The rearrangement joins TRBV27 to TRBJ2-1, with 12 bases aligning to TRBD2. V lost 7 bases to trimming and J lost 4 bases; unmatched junction nucleotides: 5. This CDR3 is 15 amino acids long. Germline assignment: CDR1 MNHEY and CDR2 SMNVEV (reference sequence).

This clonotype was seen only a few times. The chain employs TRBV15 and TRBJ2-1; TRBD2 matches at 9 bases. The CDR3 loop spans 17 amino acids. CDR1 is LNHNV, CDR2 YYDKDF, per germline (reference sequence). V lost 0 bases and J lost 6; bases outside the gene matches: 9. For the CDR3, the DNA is TGTGCCACCAGCAGAGATTCGGCTAGCGGGACTGGCAATGAGCAGTTCTTC. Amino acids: CATSRDSASGTGNEQFF.

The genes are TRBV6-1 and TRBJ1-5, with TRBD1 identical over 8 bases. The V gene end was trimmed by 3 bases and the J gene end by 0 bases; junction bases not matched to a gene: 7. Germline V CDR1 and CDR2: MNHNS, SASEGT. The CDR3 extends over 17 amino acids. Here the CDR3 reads CASSETDRGYSNQPQHF. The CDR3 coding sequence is TGTGCCAGCAGTGAGACAGACAGGGGCTATAGCAATCAGCCCCAGCATTTT.

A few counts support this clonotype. The CDR3 sequence: CASNSGGRGDTQYF. DNA for the CDR3: TGTGCCAGCAACTCCGGGGGTCGTGGAGATACGCAGTATTTT. The rearrangement uses TRBV4-2 and TRBJ2-3, with TRBD2 as a possible D gene (6 bases). CDR1 LGHNA and CDR2 YNFKEQ come from the germline V gene. V gave up 7 bases and J gave up 5 bases, with 16 bases separating them. The CDR3 loop spans 14 amino acids.

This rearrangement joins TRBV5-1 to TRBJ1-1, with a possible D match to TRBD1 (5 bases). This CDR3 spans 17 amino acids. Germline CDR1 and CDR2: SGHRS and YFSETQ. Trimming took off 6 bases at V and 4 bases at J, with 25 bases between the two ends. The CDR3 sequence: CASTSGADLGWGTEAFF. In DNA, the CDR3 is TGCGCCAGCACCTCTGGGGCAGACCTAGGGTGGGGCACTGAAGCTTTCTTT.

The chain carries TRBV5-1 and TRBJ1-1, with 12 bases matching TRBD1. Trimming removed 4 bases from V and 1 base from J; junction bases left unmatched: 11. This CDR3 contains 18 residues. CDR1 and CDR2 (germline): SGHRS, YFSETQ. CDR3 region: CASSGWDRGPLGNTEAFF. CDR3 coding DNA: TGCGCCAGCAGCGGTTGGGACAGGGGGCCCCTAGGGAACACTGAAGCTTTCTTT.

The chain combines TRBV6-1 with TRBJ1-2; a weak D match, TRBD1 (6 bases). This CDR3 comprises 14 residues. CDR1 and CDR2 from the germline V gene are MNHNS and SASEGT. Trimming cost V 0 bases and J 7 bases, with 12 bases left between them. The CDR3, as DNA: TGTGCCAGCAGTGAAGCAGTAAAGGGGGTTGGCTACACCTTC. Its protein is CASSEAVKGVGYTF.

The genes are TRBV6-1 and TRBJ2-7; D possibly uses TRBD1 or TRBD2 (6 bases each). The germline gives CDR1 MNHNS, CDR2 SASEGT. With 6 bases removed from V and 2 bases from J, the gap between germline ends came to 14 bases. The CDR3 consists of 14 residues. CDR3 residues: CASRDEGGAYEQYF. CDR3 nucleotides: TGTGCCAGCAGGGACGAGGGGGGAGCCTACGAGCAGTACTTC.